The following is a TCR beta chain sequence with its context. Its target is unknown. Splitting of each subset's genomic DNA was done evenly across several immunoSEQ plates. Sequencing was performed with immunoSEQ multiplex PCR; in TCRdb, only in-frame clones are kept and a portion is missing. Of some 2,500,000 clones in the sample, approximately 93% were seen once. This entry is derived from a study of shared clonotypes between healthy human individuals. The CDR3 extends over 15 amino acids. Germline values: CDR1 MNHEY, CDR2 SMNVEV (reference sequence). V was clipped by 6 bases and J by 0 bases; unmatched bases: 4. Broader study findings: Across a handful of donors, naive CD4 shared roughly 5.1%, naive CD8 less than 4%, memory CD4 about 2.4%, memory CD8 around 0.36%. Despite large depth, rarefaction showed incomplete sorted-subset sequencing.

This TCR came from a man aged 18 to 29 in good health. Some clones in this sample may be carry-over from other donors' samples. Sequenced sample: naive CD4+ T cells from PBMCs. Indicated subset: CD45RA+ positively selected. The chain links TRBV27 to TRBJ2-2; 7 bases agree with TRBD2. The CDR3 reads CASRIAGTNTGELFF. CDR3 nucleotides: TGTGCCAGCAGAATAGCGGGTACGAACACCGGGGAGCTGTTTTTT.